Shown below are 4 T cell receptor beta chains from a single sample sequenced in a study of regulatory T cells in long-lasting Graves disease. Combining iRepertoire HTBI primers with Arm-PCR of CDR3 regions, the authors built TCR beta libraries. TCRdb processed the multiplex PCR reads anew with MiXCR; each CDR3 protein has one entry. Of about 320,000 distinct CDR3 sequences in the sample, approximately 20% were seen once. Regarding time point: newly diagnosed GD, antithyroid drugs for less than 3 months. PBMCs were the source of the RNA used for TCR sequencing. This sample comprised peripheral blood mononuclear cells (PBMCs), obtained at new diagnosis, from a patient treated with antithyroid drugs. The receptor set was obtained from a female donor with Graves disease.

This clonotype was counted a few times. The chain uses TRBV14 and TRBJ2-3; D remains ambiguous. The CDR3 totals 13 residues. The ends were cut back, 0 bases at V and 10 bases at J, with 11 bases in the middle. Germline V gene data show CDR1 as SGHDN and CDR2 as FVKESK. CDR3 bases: TGTGCCAGCAGCCAAGATCGAGCGTCCCCGCAGTATTTT. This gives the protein CASSQDRASPQYF.

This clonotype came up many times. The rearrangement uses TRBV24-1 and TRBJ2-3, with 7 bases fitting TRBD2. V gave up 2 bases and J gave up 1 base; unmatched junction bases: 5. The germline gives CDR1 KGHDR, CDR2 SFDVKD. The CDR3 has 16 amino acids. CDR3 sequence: CATSDYTAGGTDTQYF. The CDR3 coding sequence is TGTGCCACCAGTGATTACACTGCGGGGGGCACAGATACGCAGTATTTT.

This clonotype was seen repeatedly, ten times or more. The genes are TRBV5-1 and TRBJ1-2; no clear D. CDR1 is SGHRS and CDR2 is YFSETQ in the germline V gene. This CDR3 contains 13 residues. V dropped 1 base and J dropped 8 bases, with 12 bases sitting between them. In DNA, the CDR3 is TGCGCCAGCAGCTTGTCGTCAGATGGAGGCTACACCTTC. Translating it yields CASSLSSDGGYTF.

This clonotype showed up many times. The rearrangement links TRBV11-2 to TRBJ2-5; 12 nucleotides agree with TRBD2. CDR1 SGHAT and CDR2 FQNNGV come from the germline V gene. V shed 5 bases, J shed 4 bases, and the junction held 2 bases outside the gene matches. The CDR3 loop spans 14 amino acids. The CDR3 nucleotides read TGTGCCAGCAGCAGGGGACTAGCGGGAGAGACCCAGTACTTC. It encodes CASSRGLAGETQYF.